This paragraph covers one TCR beta chain sequence. The entry originates in a study of blood T cell repertoires in COVID-19. Germline V CDR1 and CDR2: SQVTM, ANQGSEA. There are 14 residues in the CDR3. Trimming cost V 3 bases and J 2 bases, with 11 bases left between them. The repertoire was sequenced with immunoSEQ multiplex PCR; TCRdb's copy has only in-frame clones and lacks some. The sample holds 350,000 or so clones, around 89% seen once. The sample was peripheral blood. The chain is built from TRBV29-1 and TRBJ1-5; D uncertain. The sequence came from a woman aged 25 to 39 with COVID-19, enrolled during active disease. The CDR3 DNA is TGCAGCGTTGATGGCGGGCCGGGCAATCAGCCCCAGCATTTT. Protein: CSVDGGPGNQPQHF.